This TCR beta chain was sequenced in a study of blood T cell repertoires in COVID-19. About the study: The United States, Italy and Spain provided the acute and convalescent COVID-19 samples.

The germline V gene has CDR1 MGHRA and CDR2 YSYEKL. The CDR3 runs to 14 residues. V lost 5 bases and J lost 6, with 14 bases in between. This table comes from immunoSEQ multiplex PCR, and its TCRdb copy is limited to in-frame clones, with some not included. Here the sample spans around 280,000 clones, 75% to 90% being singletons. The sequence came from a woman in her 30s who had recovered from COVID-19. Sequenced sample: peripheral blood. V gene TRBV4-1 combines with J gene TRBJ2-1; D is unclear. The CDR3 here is CASSALGPLNEQFF. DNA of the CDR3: TGCGCCAGCAGCGCCTTGGGCCCACTCAATGAGCAGTTCTTC.